This entry is about one TCR beta chain. The CDR3 is 13 residues long. The germline CDR1 and CDR2 sequences are MRHNA and SNTAGT. Trimming removed 6 bases at V and 0 bases at J, with 8 bases between. The data belong to a study of blood T cell repertoires in COVID-19. The protocol was immunoSEQ multiplex PCR, while the TCRdb copy is restricted to in-frame clones and leaves out a portion. The table lists 310,000 or so clones, about 87% of them singletons. The TCR was taken from a man aged 25 to 40 with COVID-19, enrolled during active disease. The sample taken for sequencing was peripheral blood. J is TRBJ1-1 and V is TRBV6-4; maybe TRBD1 (5 bases). CDR3 sequence reads: CASRRDLNTEAFF. The CDR3 bases are TGTGCCAGCAGGCGGGACCTGAACACTGAAGCTTTCTTT.